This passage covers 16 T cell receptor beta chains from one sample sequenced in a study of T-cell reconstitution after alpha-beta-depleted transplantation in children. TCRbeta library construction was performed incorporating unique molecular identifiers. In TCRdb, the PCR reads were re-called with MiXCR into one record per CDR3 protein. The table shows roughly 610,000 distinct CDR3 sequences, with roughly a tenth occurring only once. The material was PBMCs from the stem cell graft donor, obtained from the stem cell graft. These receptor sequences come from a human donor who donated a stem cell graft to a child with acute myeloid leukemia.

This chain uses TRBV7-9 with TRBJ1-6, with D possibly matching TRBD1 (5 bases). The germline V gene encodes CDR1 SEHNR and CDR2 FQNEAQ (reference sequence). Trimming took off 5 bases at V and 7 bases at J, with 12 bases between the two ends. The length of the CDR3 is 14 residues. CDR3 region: CASSPGEGNSPLHF. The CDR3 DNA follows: TGTGCCAGCAGCCCCGGGGAGGGGAATTCACCCCTCCACTTT.

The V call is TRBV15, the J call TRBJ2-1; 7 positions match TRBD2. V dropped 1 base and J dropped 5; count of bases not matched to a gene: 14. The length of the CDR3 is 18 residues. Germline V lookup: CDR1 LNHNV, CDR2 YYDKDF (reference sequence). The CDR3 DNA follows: TGTGCCACCAGCAGAGTTCCATTGGCGGGAGTCAGGGACAATGAGCAGTTCTTC. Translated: CATSRVPLAGVRDNEQFF.

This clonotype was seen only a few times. In DNA form, the CDR3 reads TGCAGTGCTAGAGACCCCCAACTAGCGAGCTACGAGCAGTACTTC. This gives the protein CSARDPQLASYEQYF. The V call is TRBV20-1, the J call TRBJ2-7; 7 nucleotides line up with TRBD2. This CDR3 is 15 amino acids long. Per germline, CDR1 DFQATT and CDR2 SNEGSKA (reference sequence). With V trimmed by 0 bases and J by 3 bases, 8 bases remained unmatched.

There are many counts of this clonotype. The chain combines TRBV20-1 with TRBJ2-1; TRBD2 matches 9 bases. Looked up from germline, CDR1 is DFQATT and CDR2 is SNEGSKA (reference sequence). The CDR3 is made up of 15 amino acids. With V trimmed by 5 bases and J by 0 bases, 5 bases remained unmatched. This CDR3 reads CSAVRTSDSYNEQFF. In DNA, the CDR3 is TGCAGTGCTGTTAGGACTAGCGACTCCTACAATGAGCAGTTCTTC.

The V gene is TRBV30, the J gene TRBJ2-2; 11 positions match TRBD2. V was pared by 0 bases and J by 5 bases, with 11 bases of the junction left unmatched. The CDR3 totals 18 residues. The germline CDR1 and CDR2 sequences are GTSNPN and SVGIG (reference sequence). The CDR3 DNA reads TGTGCCTGGAGTGTAGTCAAACTAGCGGGGGTACGGACCGGGGAGCTGTTTTTT. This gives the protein CAWSVVKLAGVRTGELFF. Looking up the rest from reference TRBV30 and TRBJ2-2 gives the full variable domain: SQTIHQWPATLVQPVGSPLSLECTVEGTSNPNLYWYRQAAGRGLQLLFYSVGIGQISSEVPQNLSASRPQDRQFILSSKKLLLSDSGFYLCAWSVVKLAGVRTGELFFGEGSRLTVL.

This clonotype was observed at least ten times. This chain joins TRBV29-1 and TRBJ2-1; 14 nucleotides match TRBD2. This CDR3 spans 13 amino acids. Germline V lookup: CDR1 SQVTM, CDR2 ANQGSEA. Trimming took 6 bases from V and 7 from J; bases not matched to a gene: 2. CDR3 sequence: CSVGLAGGNEQFF. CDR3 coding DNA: TGCAGCGTAGGACTAGCGGGAGGAAATGAGCAGTTCTTC.

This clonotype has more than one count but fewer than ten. The CDR3 protein is CSVGEPLYEQYF. CDR3 DNA: TGCAGCGTTGGAGAACCCCTTTACGAGCAGTACTTC. This chain connects TRBV29-1 to TRBJ2-7; unclear D gene. This CDR3 has 12 amino acids. Germline values: CDR1 SQVTM, CDR2 ANQGSEA. Deletions cut 4 bases from V and 4 bases from J, with 11 bases between.

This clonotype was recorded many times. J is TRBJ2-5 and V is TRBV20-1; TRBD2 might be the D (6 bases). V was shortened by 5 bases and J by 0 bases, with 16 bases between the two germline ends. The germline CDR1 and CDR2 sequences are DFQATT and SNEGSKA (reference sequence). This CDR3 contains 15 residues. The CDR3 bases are TGCAGTGCTTCGCGACTAGGCGGGTACCAAGAGACCCAGTACTTC. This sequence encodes CSASRLGGYQETQYF.

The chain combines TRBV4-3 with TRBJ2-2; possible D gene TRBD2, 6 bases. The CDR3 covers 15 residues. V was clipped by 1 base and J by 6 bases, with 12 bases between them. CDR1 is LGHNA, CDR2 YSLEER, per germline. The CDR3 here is CASSQGTTNPGELFF. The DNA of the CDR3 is TGCGCCAGCAGCCAAGGGACTACCAACCCCGGGGAGCTGTTTTTT.

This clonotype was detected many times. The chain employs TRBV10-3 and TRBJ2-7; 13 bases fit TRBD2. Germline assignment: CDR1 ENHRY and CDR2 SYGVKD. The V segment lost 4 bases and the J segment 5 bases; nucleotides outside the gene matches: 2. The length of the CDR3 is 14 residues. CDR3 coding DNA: TGTGCCATCAGTGGACTAGCGGGAGGACACGAGCAGTACTTC. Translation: CAISGLAGGHEQYF.

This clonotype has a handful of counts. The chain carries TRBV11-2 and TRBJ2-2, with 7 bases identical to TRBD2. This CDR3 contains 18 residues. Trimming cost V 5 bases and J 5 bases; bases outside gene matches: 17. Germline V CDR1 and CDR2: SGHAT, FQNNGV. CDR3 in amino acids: CASSPAGWREFSTGELFF. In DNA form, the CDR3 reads TGTGCCAGCAGCCCGGCAGGGTGGCGGGAGTTTTCAACCGGGGAGCTGTTTTTT.

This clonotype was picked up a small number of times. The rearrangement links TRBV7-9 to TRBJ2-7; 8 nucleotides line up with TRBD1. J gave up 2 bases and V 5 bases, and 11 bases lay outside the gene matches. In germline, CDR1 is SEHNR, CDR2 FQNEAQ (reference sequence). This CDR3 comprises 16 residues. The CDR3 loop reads CASSVFTGGRTYEQYF. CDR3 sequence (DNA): TGTGCCAGCAGCGTTTTCACAGGGGGGCGGACCTACGAGCAGTACTTC.

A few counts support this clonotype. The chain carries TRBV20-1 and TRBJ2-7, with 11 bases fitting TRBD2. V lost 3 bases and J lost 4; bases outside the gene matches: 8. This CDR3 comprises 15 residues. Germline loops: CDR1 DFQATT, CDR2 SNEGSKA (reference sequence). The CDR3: CSARSPGTSGYEQYF. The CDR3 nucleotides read TGCAGTGCTAGGAGCCCCGGGACTAGCGGATACGAGCAGTACTTC.

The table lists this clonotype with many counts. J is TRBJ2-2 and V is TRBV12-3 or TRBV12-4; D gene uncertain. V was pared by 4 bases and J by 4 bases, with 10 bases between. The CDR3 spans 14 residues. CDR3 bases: TGTGCCAGCAGTTCGCGGCCGGGCACCGGGGAGCTGTTTTTT. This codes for CASSSRPGTGELFF.

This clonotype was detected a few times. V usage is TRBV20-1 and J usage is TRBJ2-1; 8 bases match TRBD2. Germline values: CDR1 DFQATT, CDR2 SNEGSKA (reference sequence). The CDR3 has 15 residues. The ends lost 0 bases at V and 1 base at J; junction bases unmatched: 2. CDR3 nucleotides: TGCAGTGCTAGAGACGCGGGGGGATCCTACAATGAGCAGTTCTTC. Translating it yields CSARDAGGSYNEQFF.

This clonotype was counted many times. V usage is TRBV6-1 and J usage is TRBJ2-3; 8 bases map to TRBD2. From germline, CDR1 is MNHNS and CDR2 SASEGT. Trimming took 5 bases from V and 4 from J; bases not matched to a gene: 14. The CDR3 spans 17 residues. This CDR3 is CASSQFTGTRVSDTQYF. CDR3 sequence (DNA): TGTGCCAGCAGTCAATTCACCGGGACTAGAGTCTCAGATACGCAGTATTTT.